Listed below are T cell receptor beta chains from one sample, sequenced in a study of CD8 T cells in Susac syndrome. MiXCR, run by TCRdb on the immunoSEQ multiplex PCR reads, gives a single entry per CDR3 protein. Of under 550,000 distinct CDR3 sequences listed, 85% are singletons. The sample taken for sequencing was CD8+ T cells from PBMCs. All receptors come from a human donor with multiple sclerosis. Both conserved end residues are part of each CDR3. A D gene is named only where the DNA matches it firmly. Not all rows give a size; the values are once, few, many and, for expanded clones, a class.

v_gene	d_gene	abundance	j_gene	CDR3aa	CDR3nt
TRBV4-1	.	few	TRBJ2-7	CASSQDFGVDGFYEQYF	TGCGCCAGCAGCCAAGATTTCGGAGTGGACGGTTTCTACGAGCAGTACTTC
TRBV4-1	.	once	TRBJ2-2	CASSQGVENTGELFF	TGCGCCAGCAGCCAAGGAGTTGAGAACACCGGGGAGCTGTTTTTT
TRBV6-5	TRBD1	.	TRBJ1-5	CASSRGQGASQPQHF	TGTGCCAGCAGTCGTGGACAGGGGGCAAGTCAGCCCCAGCATTTT
TRBV6-1	TRBD1	.	TRBJ1-1	CASTPGQGLDFF	TGTGCCAGCACCCCGGGACAGGGACTGGATTTCTTT
TRBV2	.	.	TRBJ2-7	CVNVRFGADGLYEQYF	.
TRBV6-5	.	few	TRBJ2-2	CASSVRVTGELFF	TGTGCCAGCAGTGTTAGAGTAACCGGGGAGCTGTTTTTT
TRBV2	.	.	TRBJ2-7	CAQRKGTPYEQYF	TGTGCGCAGCGGAAGGGAACACCCTACGAGCAGTACTTC
TRBV20-1	TRBD1	.	TRBJ2-7	CSARQGQGHEQYF	TGCAGTGCTAGACAAGGACAGGGCCACGAGCAGTACTTC
TRBV19	TRBD2	.	TRBJ2-3	CASSNGGVDTQYF	TGTGCCAGTAGTAACGGGGGGGTAGATACGCAGTATTTT
TRBV28	.	once	TRBJ1-1	CASSAPGMNTEAFF	TGTGCCAGCAGTGCCCCAGGGATGAACACTGAAGCTTTCTTT
TRBV30	TRBD2	.	TRBJ2-4	CAWSWGGTENIQYF	TGTGCCTGGAGTTGGGGGGGAACGGAAAACATTCAGTACTTC
TRBV4-1	.	.	TRBJ2-1	CASSGGGDEQFF	TGCGCCAGCAGTGGGGGGGGCGATGAGCAGTTCTTC
TRBV27	TRBD2	.	TRBJ2-7	CASSLGRLAGTYEQYF	TGTGCCAGCAGTTTAGGGCGGCTAGCGGGGACCTACGAGCAGTACTTC
TRBV28	TRBD2	few	TRBJ2-4	CASKSGGDIQYF	TGTGCCAGCAAATCCGGGGGGGACATTCAGTACTTC
TRBV11-2	TRBD1	.	TRBJ1-2	CASSLGGQGYFGYTF	TGTGCCAGCAGCTTAGGGGGACAGGGTTATTTCGGCTACACCTTC
TRBV12-3/TRBV12-4	.	once	TRBJ2-1	CASSDPLSNEQFF	TGTGCCAGCAGTGACCCCCTAAGCAATGAGCAGTTCTTC
TRBV27	.	.	TRBJ1-4	CASSSPYAGNEKLFF	TGTGCCAGCAGTTCCCCATACGCCGGGAATGAAAAACTGTTTTTT
TRBV28	TRBD1	.	TRBJ2-1	CASSLGGQGLYNEQFF	TGTGCCAGCAGTTTAGGCGGACAGGGGCTCTACAATGAGCAGTTCTTC
TRBV7-6	.	.	TRBJ2-7	CASSSNVPGEQYF	TGTGCCAGCAGCTCTAACGTCCCGGGCGAGCAGTACTTC
TRBV27	TRBD1	.	TRBJ1-2	CASSLGAGTGFHGYTF	TGTGCCAGCAGTTTAGGGGCCGGGACAGGGTTTCATGGCTACACCTTC
TRBV20-1	.	.	TRBJ2-3	CSVNAGIYTDTQYF	TGCAGTGTTAACGCCGGGATCTACACAGATACGCAGTATTTT
TRBV5-6	TRBD2	.	TRBJ2-3	CASSLLTGTSGGTDTQYF	TGTGCCAGCAGCCTTCTTACCGGGACTAGCGGGGGCACAGATACGCAGTATTTT
TRBV2	.	.	TRBJ2-7	CASSEPTSPEGQYF	TGTGCCAGCAGTGAACCGACTTCCCCCGAGGGGCAGTACTTC
TRBV5-1	TRBD1	.	TRBJ2-7	CASASQQGLVDEQYF	TGCGCCAGCGCTTCCCAACAGGGGTTAGTGGACGAGCAGTACTTC
TRBV7-2	.	few	TRBJ2-1	CASSLVGGGSYNEQFF	TGTGCCAGCAGCTTAGTTGGGGGCGGCTCCTACAATGAGCAGTTCTTC
TRBV24-1	.	.	TRBJ2-7	CATNGGYEQYF	TGTGCCACCAACGGGGGTTACGAGCAGTACTTC
TRBV11-2	.	.	TRBJ2-3	CASSLESRWQGLTDTQYF	TGTGCCAGCAGCTTAGAGAGTCGGTGGCAAGGGCTCACAGATACGCAGTATTTT
TRBV7-6	.	few	TRBJ2-3	CASSLAGGDTQYF	TGTGCCAGCAGCTTAGCGGGGGGAGATACGCAGTATTTT
TRBV12-3/TRBV12-4	.	.	TRBJ2-2	CASSYGPGELFF	TGTGCCAGCAGTTATGGACCCGGGGAGCTGTTTTTT
TRBV19	.	.	TRBJ1-1	CASSTPPTGAGTEAFF	TGTGCCAGTAGTACCCCGCCGACGGGGGCAGGCACTGAAGCTTTCTTT
TRBV19	.	.	TRBJ1-1	CASTESLNTEAFF	TGTGCCAGTACGGAAAGCTTGAACACTGAAGCTTTCTTT
TRBV27	.	.	TRBJ2-1	CASSLGGGQFF	TGTGCCAGCAGTTTAGGGGGAGGGCAGTTCTTC
TRBV6-1	TRBD2	few	TRBJ2-7	CASSTTLAYEQYF	TGTGCCAGCAGTACGACACTAGCGTACGAGCAGTACTTC
TRBV29-1	TRBD2	.	TRBJ2-7	CSVETSGQPYEQYF	TGCAGCGTGGAGACTAGCGGCCAACCCTACGAGCAGTACTTC
TRBV4-1	TRBD2	.	TRBJ2-2	CASSHLGTKGTGELFF	TGCGCCAGCAGCCATCTCGGGACTAAAGGGACCGGGGAGCTGTTTTTT
TRBV28	TRBD1	.	TRBJ2-1	CASERKRGDRGLPYNEQFF	TGTGCCAGCGAACGAAAAAGGGGGGACAGGGGGCTCCCCTACAATGAGCAGTTCTTC
TRBV19	.	.	TRBJ2-3	CATRGTTDTQYF	TGTGCCACCCGAGGGACCACAGATACGCAGTATTTT
TRBV2	.	.	TRBJ1-1	CASSDFSEAFF	TGTGCCAGCAGTGACTTCTCAGAAGCTTTCTTT
TRBV6-1	TRBD1	.	TRBJ2-7	CASTTLTGAPYEQYF	TGTGCCAGCACGACATTAACAGGGGCCCCCTACGAGCAGTACTTC
TRBV5-5	.	.	TRBJ2-3	CASSPGRVGRSNTDTQYF	TGTGCCAGCAGCCCGGGACGGGTCGGTAGGTCTAACACAGATACGCAGTATTTT
TRBV11-2	.	.	TRBJ2-1	CASSLDLGDGSGEQFF	TGTGCCAGCAGCTTAGATCTGGGGGATGGAAGCGGTGAGCAGTTCTTC
TRBV19	.	.	TRBJ2-2	CASNTGTSNTGELFF	TGTGCCAGTAATACCGGGACCTCGAACACCGGGGAGCTGTTTTTT
TRBV12-3/TRBV12-4	.	.	TRBJ2-7	CVSSLSASGWNEQYF	TGTGTCAGCAGTTTATCCGCGTCTGGGTGGAACGAGCAGTACTTC
TRBV5-1	.	.	TRBJ1-1	CASSPRAPNTEAFF	TGCGCCAGCAGCCCCCGGGCCCCGAACACTGAAGCTTTCTTT
TRBV4-1	TRBD1	.	TRBJ1-1	CASSQMDRGFEAFF	TGCGCCAGCAGCCAGATGGACAGGGGATTTGAAGCTTTCTTT
TRBV4-1	TRBD1	.	TRBJ2-7	CASSQDSTGQGAEQYF	TGCGCCAGCAGCCAAGACTCGACAGGACAGGGGGCCGAGCAGTACTTC
TRBV20-1	.	.	TRBJ2-1	CSASREVGNEQFF	TGCAGTGCTAGCAGGGAGGTAGGCAATGAGCAGTTCTTC
TRBV29-1	.	.	TRBJ2-7	CSVPLTGTGEQYF	TGCAGCGTTCCCCTCACAGGTACCGGCGAGCAGTACTTC
TRBV5-4	.	.	TRBJ2-7	CASSFHDGAYEQYF	TGTGCCAGCAGCTTTCACGACGGGGCCTACGAGCAGTACTTC
TRBV20-1	.	.	TRBJ2-1	CSATDPNRYNEQFF	TGCAGTGCTACTGACCCTAACAGATACAATGAGCAGTTCTTC
TRBV27	TRBD1	.	TRBJ1-1	CASSLSGTGFWNTEAFF	TGTGCCAGCAGTTTATCTGGGACAGGGTTTTGGAACACTGAAGCTTTCTTT
TRBV5-1	.	.	TRBJ2-3	CASGKGGSSTDTQYF	TGCGCCAGCGGTAAGGGGGGTAGTAGCACAGATACGCAGTATTTT
TRBV5-1	.	once	TRBJ1-1	CASSLEGTGVNTEAFF	TGCGCCAGCAGCTTGGAAGGGACGGGGGTGAACACTGAAGCTTTCTTT